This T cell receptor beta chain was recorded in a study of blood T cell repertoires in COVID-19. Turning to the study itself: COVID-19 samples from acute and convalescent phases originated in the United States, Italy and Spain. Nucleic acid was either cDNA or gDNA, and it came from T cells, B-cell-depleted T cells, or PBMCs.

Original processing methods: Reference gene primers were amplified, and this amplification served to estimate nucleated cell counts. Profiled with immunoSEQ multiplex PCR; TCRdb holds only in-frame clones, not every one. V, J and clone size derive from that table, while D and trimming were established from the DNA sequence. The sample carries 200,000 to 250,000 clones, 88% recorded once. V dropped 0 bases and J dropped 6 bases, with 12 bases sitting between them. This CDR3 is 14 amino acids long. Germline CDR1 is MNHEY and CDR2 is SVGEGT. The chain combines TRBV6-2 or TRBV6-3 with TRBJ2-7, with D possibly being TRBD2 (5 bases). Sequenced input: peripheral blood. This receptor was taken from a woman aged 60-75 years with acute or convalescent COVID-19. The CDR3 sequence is CASSYSTGRVEQYF. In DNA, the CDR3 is TGTGCCAGCAGTTACTCCACGGGAAGGGTCGAGCAGTACTTC.